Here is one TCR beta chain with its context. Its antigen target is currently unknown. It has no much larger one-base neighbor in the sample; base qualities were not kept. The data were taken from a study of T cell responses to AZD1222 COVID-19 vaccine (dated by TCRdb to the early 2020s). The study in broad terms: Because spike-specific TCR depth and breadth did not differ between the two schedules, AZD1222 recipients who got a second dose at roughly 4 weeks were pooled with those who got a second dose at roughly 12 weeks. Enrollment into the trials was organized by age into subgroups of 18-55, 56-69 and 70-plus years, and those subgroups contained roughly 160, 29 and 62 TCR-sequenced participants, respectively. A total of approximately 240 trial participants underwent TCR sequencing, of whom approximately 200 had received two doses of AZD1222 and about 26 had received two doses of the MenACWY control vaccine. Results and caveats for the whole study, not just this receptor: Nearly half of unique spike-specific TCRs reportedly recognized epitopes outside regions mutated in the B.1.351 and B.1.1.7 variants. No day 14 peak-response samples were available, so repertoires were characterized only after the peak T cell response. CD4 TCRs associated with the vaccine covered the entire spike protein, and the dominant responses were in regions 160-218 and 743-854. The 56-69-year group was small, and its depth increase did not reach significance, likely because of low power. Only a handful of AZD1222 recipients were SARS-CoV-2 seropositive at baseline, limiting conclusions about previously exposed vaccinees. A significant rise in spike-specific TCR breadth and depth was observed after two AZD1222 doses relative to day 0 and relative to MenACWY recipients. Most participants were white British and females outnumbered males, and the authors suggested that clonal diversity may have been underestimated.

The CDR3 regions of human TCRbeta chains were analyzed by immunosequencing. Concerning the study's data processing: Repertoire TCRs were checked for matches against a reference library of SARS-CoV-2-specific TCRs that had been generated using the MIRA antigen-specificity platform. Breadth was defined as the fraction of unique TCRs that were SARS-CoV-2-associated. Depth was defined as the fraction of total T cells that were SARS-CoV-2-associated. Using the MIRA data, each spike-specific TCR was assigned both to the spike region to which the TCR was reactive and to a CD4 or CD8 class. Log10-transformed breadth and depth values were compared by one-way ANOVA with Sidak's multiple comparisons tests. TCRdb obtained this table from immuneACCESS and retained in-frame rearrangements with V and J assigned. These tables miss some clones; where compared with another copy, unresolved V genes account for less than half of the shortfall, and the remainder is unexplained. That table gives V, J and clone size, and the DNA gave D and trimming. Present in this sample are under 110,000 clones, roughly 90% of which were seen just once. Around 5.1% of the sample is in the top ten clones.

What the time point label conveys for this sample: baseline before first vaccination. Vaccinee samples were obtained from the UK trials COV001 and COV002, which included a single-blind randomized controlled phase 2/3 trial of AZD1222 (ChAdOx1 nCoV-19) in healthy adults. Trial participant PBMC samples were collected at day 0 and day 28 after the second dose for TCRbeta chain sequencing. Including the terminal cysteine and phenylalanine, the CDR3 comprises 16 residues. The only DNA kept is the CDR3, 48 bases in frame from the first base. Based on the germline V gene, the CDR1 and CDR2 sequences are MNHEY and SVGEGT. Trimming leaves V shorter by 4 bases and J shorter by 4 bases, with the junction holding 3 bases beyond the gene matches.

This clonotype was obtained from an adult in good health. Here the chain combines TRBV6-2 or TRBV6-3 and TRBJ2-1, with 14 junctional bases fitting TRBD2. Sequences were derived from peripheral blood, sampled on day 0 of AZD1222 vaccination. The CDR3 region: CASSLRTSGGYNEQFF. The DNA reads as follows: TGTGCCAGCAGTTTGAGGACTAGCGGGGGGTACAATGAGCAGTTCTTC.